This is a list of T cell receptor beta chains from one sample in a study of HIV-infected children after antiretroviral therapy interruption. TCRdb re-derived calls from the 3' RACE reads in MiXCR, one entry per CDR3 protein. The table records about 86,000 distinct CDR3 sequences, under 8% of them present only once. The source material was CD45RA+ CD4+ T cells from PBMCs, pooled from several time points, sampled from a donor given antiretroviral therapy, either interrupted or continuous. The receptors were sampled from a pool of human donors with HIV. The CDR3 runs from the conserved cysteine through the conserved F or W. Each record gives: J gene, V gene, clone size, D gene, CDR3 DNA, CDR3 protein. A D gene is named only where the DNA matches it firmly. Rows may omit the clone size; those that give it use once, few, many or a size class.

TRBJ2-1,TRBV7-3,many,NA,TGTGCCAGCAGCTTTGCACGGGACAATGAGCAGTTCTTC,CASSFARDNEQFF
TRBJ1-1,TRBV12-3/TRBV12-4,few,NA,TGTGCCAGCAGCGGAAGGGGCGGCACTGAAGCTTTCTTT,CASSGRGGTEAFF
TRBJ1-4,TRBV4-2,few,TRBD1,TGTGCCAGCAGCCCCCAGGGGACAGTTAATGAAAAACTGTTTTTT,CASSPQGTVNEKLFF
TRBJ1-1,TRBV29-1,many,NA,TGCAGCGTTGAGTACGGGCCGAACACTGAAGCTTTCTTT,CSVEYGPNTEAFF
TRBJ2-1,TRBV11-2,many,NA,TGTGCCAGCAGCGCCGCCGCAACAGAGTACAATGAGCAGTTCTTC,CASSAAATEYNEQFF
TRBJ1-2,TRBV6-1,medium-sized,TRBD1,TGTGCCAGCAGCCCGACAGGGGCTAACTATGGCTACACCTTC,CASSPTGANYGYTF
TRBJ2-3,TRBV5-1,many,NA,TGCGCCAGCAGCTTGTTGGTTGGGCAGAGCACAGATACGCAGTATTTT,CASSLLVGQSTDTQYF
TRBJ1-5,TRBV7-9,many,NA,TGTGCCAGCAGCAGGGGGGCAGTTAATCAGCCCCAGCATTTT,CASSRGAVNQPQHF
TRBJ2-5,TRBV6-1,few,NA,TGTGCCAGCAGCAATAACGGGTATTACCAAGAGACCCAGTACTTC,CASSNNGYYQETQYF
TRBJ1-4,TRBV9,NA,NA,TGTGCCAGCAGCGTAGGCCAGGACGGAGTGGGAAAACTGTTTTTT,CASSVGQDGVGKLFF
TRBJ2-7,TRBV5-1,many,NA,TGCGCCAGCAGCTTGGGGTCGCGGGGCGCAAGCTCCTACGAGCAGTACTTC,CASSLGSRGASSYEQYF
TRBJ2-7,TRBV12-3/TRBV12-4,many,NA,TGTGCCAGCAGTTTTTCGGGCGGAACAGCCTACGAGCAGTACTTC,CASSFSGGTAYEQYF
TRBJ2-2,TRBV6-6,many,NA,TGTGCCAGCAGACAACAGGGTGGGGAGCTGTTTTTT,CASRQQGGELFF
TRBJ1-1,TRBV6-5,many,NA,TGTGCCAGCAGTTACGTGAAGGCCTCGGTAGCTTTCTTT,CASSYVKASVAFF
TRBJ1-3,TRBV7-9,NA,NA,TGTGCCAGCAGCTTAGCGGGCAGCCGGCGTGGAAACACCATATATTTT,CASSLAGSRRGNTIYF
TRBJ1-5,TRBV12-3/TRBV12-4,NA,NA,TGTGCCAGCAGTTTAGGGGGGTTGCCCCAGCATTTT,CASSLGGLPQHF
TRBJ2-3,TRBV28,many,NA,TGTGGCGCACGAGGCCTCACAGATACGCAGTATTTT,CGARGLTDTQYF
TRBJ2-5,TRBV3-1,NA,NA,TGTGCCAGCAGCACTCAAGAGACCCAGTACTTC,CASSTQETQYF
TRBJ2-7,TRBV20-1,NA,TRBD2,TGCAGTGCTAGTCCCCGACTAGCGGGAACGTCCTACGAGCAGTACTTC,CSASPRLAGTSYEQYF
TRBJ1-1,TRBV30,many,NA,TGTGCCTGGAGTACCCTGAACACTGAAGCTTTCTTT,CAWSTLNTEAFF
TRBJ2-5,TRBV15,few,NA,TGTGCCACCAGCCCTCGGACACCGGGGCAAGAGACCCAGTACTTC,CATSPRTPGQETQYF
TRBJ2-7,TRBV6-1,many,NA,TGTGCCGGGACGGACTACTACGAGCAGTACTTC,CAGTDYYEQYF
TRBJ2-5,TRBV5-1,few,NA,TGCGCCAGCAGCTTGGCCAGGGCAGGGACGGAGACCCAGTACTTC,CASSLARAGTETQYF
TRBJ2-7,TRBV25-1,NA,NA,TGTGCCAGCAGGTTGGACGGCTCCTACGAGCAGTACTTC,CASRLDGSYEQYF
TRBJ1-2,TRBV12-3/TRBV12-4,many,NA,TGTGCCAGCAGTCCCCAGGGAACTGGCTACACCTTC,CASSPQGTGYTF
TRBJ2-7,TRBV4-2,few,NA,TGTGCCAGCAGCCAAGAAGTAAGCGGGCTGGGCCACGAGCAGTACTTC,CASSQEVSGLGHEQYF
TRBJ2-2,TRBV11-3,many,NA,TGTGCCAGCAGCTTAGCGCTAAACACCGGGGAGCTGTTTTTT,CASSLALNTGELFF
TRBJ1-5,TRBV6-1,many,NA,TGTGCCAGCAGTGAGTTCCAGCCCCAGCATTTT,CASSEFQPQHF
TRBJ1-1,TRBV18,many,NA,TGTGCCAGCTCCCCCCCGGGCAGGCTGAACACTGAAGCTTTCTTT,CASSPPGRLNTEAFF
TRBJ1-1,TRBV7-6,many,TRBD1,TGTGCCAGCAGCTTAGGACAGGGGAACACTGAAGCTTTCTTT,CASSLGQGNTEAFF
TRBJ2-1,TRBV2,NA,TRBD2,TGTGCCGGCCGACTAGCGGCCCTCAATGAGCAGTTCTTC,CAGRLAALNEQFF
TRBJ1-5,TRBV20-1,NA,NA,TGCAGTGCTAGAGGGACGGGGGGCCCTTTGGGCAATCAGCCCCAGCATTTT,CSARGTGGPLGNQPQHF
TRBJ2-1,TRBV6-1,many,TRBD1,TGTGCCAGCAGCCCTAACAAGGGACAGGGGGCGTTCTTC,CASSPNKGQGAFF
TRBJ2-1,TRBV28,many,TRBD2,TGTGCCATCCTCCCCCCCGGTAGGGCTAGCGGAGTCAATGAGCAGTTCTTC,CAILPPGRASGVNEQFF
TRBJ2-2,TRBV7-2,many,NA,TGTGCCAGCAGCCTACCGGGACTCCCGAACACCGGGGAGCTGTTTTTT,CASSLPGLPNTGELFF
TRBJ2-4,TRBV3-1,many,NA,TGTGCCAGCAGCCAAGTTTGGGAGAAGGCCAAAAACATTCAGTACTTC,CASSQVWEKAKNIQYF